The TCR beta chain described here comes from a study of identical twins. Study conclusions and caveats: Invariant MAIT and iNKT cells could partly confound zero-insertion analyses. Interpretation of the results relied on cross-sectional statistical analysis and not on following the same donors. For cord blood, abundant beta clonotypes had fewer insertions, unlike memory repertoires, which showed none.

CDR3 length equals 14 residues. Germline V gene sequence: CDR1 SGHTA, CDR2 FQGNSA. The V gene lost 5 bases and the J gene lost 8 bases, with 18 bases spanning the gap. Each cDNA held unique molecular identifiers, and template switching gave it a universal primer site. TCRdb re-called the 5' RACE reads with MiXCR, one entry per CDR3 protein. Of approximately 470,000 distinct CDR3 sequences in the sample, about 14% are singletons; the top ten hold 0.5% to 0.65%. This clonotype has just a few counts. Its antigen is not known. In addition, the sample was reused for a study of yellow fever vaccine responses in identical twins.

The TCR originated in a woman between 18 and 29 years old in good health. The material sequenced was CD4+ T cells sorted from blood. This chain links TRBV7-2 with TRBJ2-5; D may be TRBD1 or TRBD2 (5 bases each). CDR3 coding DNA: TGTGCCAGCAGCCGCTCCGGGACCCCCTACACCCAGTACTTC. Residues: CASSRSGTPYTQYF.